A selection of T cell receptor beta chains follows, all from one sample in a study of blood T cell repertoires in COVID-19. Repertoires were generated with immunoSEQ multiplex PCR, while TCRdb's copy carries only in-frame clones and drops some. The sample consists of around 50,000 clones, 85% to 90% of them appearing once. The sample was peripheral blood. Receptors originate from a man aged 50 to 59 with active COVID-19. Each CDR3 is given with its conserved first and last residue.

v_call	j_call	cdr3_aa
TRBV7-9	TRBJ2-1	CASSSRDTGLGSYNEQFF
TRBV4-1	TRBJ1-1	CASSQLTGALEAFF
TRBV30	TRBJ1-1	CAWTQEPLNTEAFF
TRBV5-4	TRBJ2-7	CASSLERGREQYF
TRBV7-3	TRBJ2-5	CASSPSTSGGETQYF
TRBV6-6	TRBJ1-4	CASTPQDRANEKLFF
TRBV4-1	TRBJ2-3	CASSPPRDTDTQYF
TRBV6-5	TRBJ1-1	CASSYDRGGRTEAFF
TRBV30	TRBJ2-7	CAWSAGTGADYEQYF
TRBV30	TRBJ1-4	CAWSQGQPNEKLFF
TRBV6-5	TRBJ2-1	CASSNREASYNEQFF
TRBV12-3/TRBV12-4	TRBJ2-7	CASRMDSPNEQYF
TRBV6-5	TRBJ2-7	CASSPRTSGIYEQYF
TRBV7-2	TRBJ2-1	CASSPQLAGGEQFF
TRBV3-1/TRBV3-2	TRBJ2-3	CASSPRPPRASGGVDTQYF
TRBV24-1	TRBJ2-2	CATSDPTVATGELFF
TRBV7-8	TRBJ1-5	CASSPFRGRGQPQHF
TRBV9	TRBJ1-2	CASSLLAEGSYGYTF
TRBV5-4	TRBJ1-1	CASSLIGQGEEAFF
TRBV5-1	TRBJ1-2	CASSPDSLYGYTF
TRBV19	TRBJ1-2	CASSANDRPANYGYTF
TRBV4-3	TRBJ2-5	CASSHSWKTGGPGETQYF
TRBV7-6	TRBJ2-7	CASSSYMTYEQYF
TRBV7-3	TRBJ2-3	CASSLNTGDTQYF
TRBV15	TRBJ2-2	CATSRGEAGRAGELFF
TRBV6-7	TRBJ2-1	CASSYEDRGCNEQFF
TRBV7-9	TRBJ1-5	CASSLQGNQPQHF
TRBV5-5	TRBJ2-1	CASSLAGTGTYNEQFF
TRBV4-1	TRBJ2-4	CASSDIWTGQAKNIQYF
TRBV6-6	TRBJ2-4	CASSSSGSDGNIQYF
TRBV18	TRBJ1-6	CASSSTGADSPLHF
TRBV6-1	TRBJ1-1	CASSEYPSGAFF
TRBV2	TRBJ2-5	CASSEAGARGETQYF
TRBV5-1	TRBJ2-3	CACKTSGPTDTQYF
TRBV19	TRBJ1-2	CASSVWGEYGYTF
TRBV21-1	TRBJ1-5	CASSIALGGGEQPQHF
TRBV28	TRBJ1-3	CASSLETGKNTIYF
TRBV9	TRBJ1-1	CASSFGGGTEAFF
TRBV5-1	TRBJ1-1	CASSLGTGENTEAFF
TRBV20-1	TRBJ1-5	CSASFQGAITPQHF
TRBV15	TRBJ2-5	CATSKSRETQYF
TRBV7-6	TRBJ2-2	CASSSGGTGMANTGELFF
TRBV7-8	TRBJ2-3	CASSSLDTQYF
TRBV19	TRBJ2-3	CASSINRGRTDTQYF
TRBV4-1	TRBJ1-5	CASSPTGVYSNQPQHF
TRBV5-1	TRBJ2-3	CASSLVAGTDTQYF